What follows are 16 T cell receptor beta chains derived from one specimen sequenced in a study of T cells of healthy individuals. MiXCR was run by TCRdb on the 5' RACE reads, yielding one entry per CDR3 protein. The repertoire holds roughly 76,000 distinct CDR3 sequences, with around 5.1% as singletons. These receptors were collected from a female donor in good health.

Many counts were recorded for this clonotype. CDR3 protein: CASSYTGATNTEAFF. The CDR3 region has the DNA TGTGCCAGCAGTTATACGGGGGCGACGAACACTGAAGCTTTCTTT. The chain is built from TRBV5-5 and TRBJ1-1; perhaps TRBD1 as D (6 bases). Germline V CDR1 and CDR2: SGHKS, YYEKEE (reference sequence). Trimming shortened V by 5 bases and J by 1 base, and 15 bases separated the two germline ends. The CDR3 runs to 15 residues.

This clonotype has only a few counts. The chain links TRBV19 to TRBJ2-1; D remains unclear. V lost 3 bases, J lost 3 bases, and 6 bases lay in between. The CDR3 extends over 13 amino acids. The germline V gene encodes CDR1 LNHDA and CDR2 SQIVND (reference sequence). CDR3 region: CASSMGLYNEQFF. Here the CDR3 DNA reads TGTGCCAGTAGTATGGGCCTCTACAATGAGCAGTTCTTC.

This clonotype was picked up many times. V and J are TRBV9 and TRBJ2-1, with 7 bases that match TRBD2. The junction had 5 bases not matched to a gene; V was cut back by 1 base and J by 4 bases. Germline V gene data show CDR1 as SGDLS and CDR2 as YYNGEE. The CDR3 loop spans 15 amino acids. This CDR3 reads CASSVSGTSYNEQFF. As DNA, the CDR3 is TGTGCCAGCAGCGTAAGCGGGACTTCGTACAATGAGCAGTTCTTC.

This clonotype was observed many times. V is TRBV5-6 and J is TRBJ2-3; D not resolved. The CDR3 totals 12 residues. Germline V CDR1 and CDR2: SGHDT, YYEEEE. The ends were cut back, 4 bases at V and 3 bases at J, with 6 bases in the middle. The CDR3 is CASSVRTDTQYF. In DNA form, the CDR3 reads TGTGCCAGCAGCGTCAGAACAGATACGCAGTATTTT.

This clonotype was counted between two and nine times. CDR3 sequence (DNA): TGTGCCAGCAGCCAAGATTTTCTAGCGGGAGTGGATGAGCAGTTCTTC. Amino acids: CASSQDFLAGVDEQFF. The V and J genes are TRBV3-1 and TRBJ2-1; 10 bases agree with TRBD2. CDR1 LGHDT and CDR2 YNNKEL come from the germline V gene (reference sequence). The CDR3 runs 16 residues. V was clipped by 0 bases and J by 8 bases; unmatched bases: 7.

This clonotype was seen more than once but under ten times. This sequence joins TRBV5-5 and TRBJ2-1; D gene ambiguous. Trimming left V 6 bases short and J 10 bases short, with 11 bases between. CDR1 is SGHKS and CDR2 is YYEKEE in the germline V gene (reference sequence). The CDR3 spans 11 residues. CDR3 region: CASIQVSEQFF. The CDR3 region has the DNA TGTGCCAGCATTCAGGTATCGGAGCAGTTCTTC.

This clonotype occurred many times. The chain combines TRBV6-2 or TRBV6-3 with TRBJ1-1, with D hard to call. Trimming took off 2 bases at V and 4 bases at J, with 8 bases between the two ends. This CDR3 comprises 13 residues. Germline V gene sequence: CDR1 MNHEY, CDR2 SVGEGT. For the CDR3, the DNA is TGTGCCAGCAGTTACGGGCGGCCCACTGAAGCTTTCTTT. Translating it yields CASSYGRPTEAFF.

This chain connects TRBV11-2 to TRBJ2-3; 13 bases agree with TRBD2. Germline V gene lookup returns CDR1 SGHAT and CDR2 FQNNGV. V shed 5 bases and J 4 bases; nucleotides not matched to a gene: 9. The CDR3 runs 17 residues. The CDR3 coding sequence is TGTGCCAGCAGCGCTGGACTAGCGGGAGCGGGGCCAGATACGCAGTATTTT. Its protein product is CASSAGLAGAGPDTQYF.

The V call is TRBV28, the J call TRBJ1-1, with D perhaps TRBD1 (5 bases). Germline CDR1 and CDR2: MDHEN and SYDVKM. CDR3 length equals 11 residues. Trimming took off 6 bases at V and 12 bases at J, with 14 bases between the two ends. The CDR3 loop reads CASRRTGGTFF. The CDR3 DNA is TGTGCCAGCAGGCGGACCGGGGGAACTTTCTTT. The whole variable domain, filled in from reference TRBV28 and TRBJ1-1, reads DVKVTQSSRYLVKRTGEKVFLECVQDMDHENMFWYRQDPGLGLRLIYFSYDVKMKEKGDIPEGYSVSREKKERFSLILESASTNQTSMYLCASRRTGGTFFGQGTRLTVV.

This clonotype was counted ten times or more. The CDR3 coding sequence is TGTGCCACCAACCGAGCGGGGGTGAACACTGAAGCTTTCTTT. It encodes CATNRAGVNTEAFF. The V and J genes are TRBV24-1 and TRBJ1-1; the D gene is possibly TRBD1 (5 bases). The ends were cut back, 8 bases at V and 0 bases at J, with 12 bases in the middle. The CDR3 runs to 14 residues. Germline V gene lookup returns CDR1 KGHDR and CDR2 SFDVKD.

Ten or more counts support this clonotype. The CDR3 loop is CASSSPDRGKTQYF. The CDR3 bases are TGTGCCAGCAGCTCACCCGACAGGGGGAAGACCCAGTACTTC. The rearrangement uses TRBV7-9 and TRBJ2-5, with 9 bases that match TRBD1. Trimming cost V 4 bases and J 6 bases; bases outside gene matches: 6. The CDR3 contains 14 residues. Germline V lookup: CDR1 SEHNR, CDR2 FQNEAQ (reference sequence).

The table lists this clonotype with a few counts. This chain joins TRBV28 and TRBJ2-3; unclear D gene. V lost 2 bases to trimming and J lost 2 bases, with 5 bases between them. From germline, CDR1 is MDHEN and CDR2 SYDVKM. This CDR3 contains 13 residues. CDR3 DNA sequence: TGTGCCAGCAGTTTAGTAGACACAGATACGCAGTATTTT. It is translated as CASSLVDTDTQYF.

The sample holds a few counts of this clonotype. The V and J genes are TRBV5-6 and TRBJ1-4; TRBD1 is a possible D gene (6 bases). Trimming took off 4 bases at V and 6 bases at J, with 10 bases between the two ends. Germline loops: CDR1 SGHDT, CDR2 YYEEEE. This CDR3 has 13 residues. CDR3 loop: CASSATGYEKLFF. DNA for the CDR3: TGTGCCAGCAGCGCGACAGGATATGAAAAACTGTTTTTT.

Points on this clonotype: One junction end disagrees with the germline gene, perhaps due to a read error. This chain joins TRBV5-1 and TRBJ1-4; D gene unclear. This CDR3 has 13 amino acids. Germline assignment: CDR1 SGHRS and CDR2 YFSETQ. CDR3 loop: CASSSDRNEKQFF. The CDR3 DNA is TGCGCCAGCAGCTCGGACCGGAATGAAAAACAGTTTTTT.

Many counts were recorded for this clonotype. CDR3 region: CASSYKGMDFAKNIQYF. The DNA for the CDR3 is TGTGCCAGCAGTTACAAAGGAATGGATTTCGCCAAAAACATTCAGTACTTC. The chain couples TRBV6-5 to TRBJ2-4; the D is unclear. The V end lost 2 bases, the J end lost 1 base, and 15 bases lay between the germline ends. The CDR3 length is 17 residues. Per the germline V gene, CDR1 is MNHEY and CDR2 is SVGAGI.

In its sample, this clonotype was seen many times. The rearrangement joins TRBV5-4 to TRBJ2-1; TRBD2 matches at 13 bases. With 4 bases clipped from V and 6 bases from J, the junction kept 4 bases outside the gene matches. The CDR3 consists of 15 residues. Germline-derived CDR1 and CDR2 are SGHNT and YYREEE (reference sequence). DNA of the CDR3: TGTGCCAGCAGCCTCCGGACTAGCGGGAGCAATGAGCAGTTCTTC. Protein product: CASSLRTSGSNEQFF.